One sample yielded the 31 T cell receptor beta chains listed below, sequenced in a study of Graves' ophthalmopathy and Graves' hyperthyroidism (dated by TCRdb to the late 2010s). Sequencing was carried out with an Illumina HiSeq 2000. For repertoire sequencing, TCR beta CDR3 regions were amplified from RNA transcripts. A first-round RT-PCR used HTBI primers with the Qiagen OneStep RT-PCR kit, followed by a second-round multiplex PCR, size selection and purification. TCRdb took the public reads, trimmed them with fastp at Q25, ran MiXCR for clone calling and kept in-frame beta chains. Under each unique CDR3 protein, matching rows form one entry showing the most common genes and DNA. Across this sample there are almost 40,000 distinct CDR3 sequences, with about half seen only once. The ten largest clones represent approximately 25% of the sample. The sequencing sample was made of peripheral blood. Receptors originate from an adult woman with stable Graves' hyperthyroidism.

This clonotype was found once. One end of the junction is discordant with germline, which a read error may explain. The rearrangement uses TRBV29-1 and TRBJ2-2, with D tentatively TRBD2 (5 bases). From germline, CDR1 is SQVTM and CDR2 ANQGSEA. CDR3 length: 15 residues. The CDR3 is CSVEIATANTGELYF. CDR3 DNA: TGCAGCGTTGAGATCGCCACCGCGAACACCGGGGAGCTGTACTTC.

This rearrangement joins TRBV20-1 to TRBJ2-7; 7 nucleotides align to TRBD1. Germline V lookup: CDR1 DFQATT, CDR2 SNEGSKA (reference sequence). There are 12 residues in the CDR3. The junction had 13 bases not matched to a gene; V was cut back by 5 bases and J by 12 bases. The CDR3 DNA reads as TGCAGTGCTCCTACCCCACGACAGGGTTGGTACTTC. Residues: CSAPTPRQGWYF.

The CDR3 DNA reads TGCAGTGCTAGGGGGACTAGCGGGGCCTCCTACGAGCAGTACTTC. It yields the protein CSARGTSGASYEQYF. V usage is TRBV20-1 and J usage is TRBJ2-7; 13 nucleotides match TRBD2. The CDR3 spans 15 residues. The V segment lost 3 bases and the J segment 0 bases; nucleotides outside the gene matches: 2. Germline-derived CDR1 and CDR2 are DFQATT and SNEGSKA (reference sequence).

This clonotype was seen just once. The gene calls are TRBV20-1 and TRBJ2-3; 8 bases align to TRBD1. The CDR3 consists of 14 residues. Germline CDR1 is DFQATT and CDR2 is SNEGSKA (reference sequence). Unmatched junction bases numbered 10, after V lost 5 bases and J lost 6 bases. CDR3 residues: CSAAGTGGSDTQYF. CDR3 DNA sequence: TGCAGTGCTGCGGGGACAGGAGGGAGTGATACGCAGTATTTT.

The DNA for the CDR3 is TGTGCCAGCGGGGGGGGACAGGGTTATGGCTACACCTTC. Translation: CASGGGQGYGYTF. This chain connects TRBV6-1 to TRBJ1-2, with 9 bases identical to TRBD1. The CDR3 length is 13 residues. The germline V gene encodes CDR1 MNHNS and CDR2 SASEGT. V was clipped by 8 bases and J by 5 bases; unmatched bases: 6.

This clonotype was seen repeatedly, ten times or more. V usage is TRBV20-1 and J usage is TRBJ2-3; 8 nucleotides agree with TRBD2. In germline, CDR1 is DFQATT, CDR2 SNEGSKA (reference sequence). The CDR3 covers 16 residues. J lost 5 bases, V lost 3 bases, and 13 bases had no gene match. The CDR3 DNA sequence: TGCAGTGCTAGCGTGATTGGCGGGAGGCCGGGAGATACGCAGTATTTT. Its translation is CSASVIGGRPGDTQYF.

This clonotype was counted many times. The rearrangement joins TRBV4-1 to TRBJ2-7; the D gene is possibly TRBD1 (5 bases). With 0 bases removed from V and 8 bases from J, the gap between germline ends came to 8 bases. The CDR3 contains 12 residues. Germline CDR1 is MGHRA and CDR2 is YSYEKL. The DNA for the CDR3 is TGCGCCAGCAGCCAAGAAGGGGTAAAGCAGTACTTC. Its protein is CASSQEGVKQYF.

This clonotype was detected ten times or more. This chain links TRBV9 with TRBJ1-2, with D maybe TRBD1 (5 bases). Germline lookup yields CDR1 SGDLS and CDR2 YYNGEE. CDR3 length: 12 amino acids. V dropped 4 bases and J dropped 4 bases, with 8 bases sitting between them. CDR3 loop: CASSSQGYGYTF. CDR3 nucleotides: TGTGCCAGCAGCTCCCAGGGCTATGGCTACACCTTC.

The V call is TRBV7-3, the J call TRBJ2-7; 9 bases agree with TRBD1. J was trimmed by 3 bases and V by 7 bases; bases with no gene match: 4. Germline CDR1 reads SGHTA; CDR2 reads FQGTGA. The CDR3 runs 13 residues. This CDR3 reads CASTGTGRYEQYF. CDR3 in DNA: TGTGCCAGCACCGGGACAGGGCGCTACGAGCAGTACTTC.

Ten or more counts support this clonotype. This rearrangement joins TRBV20-1 to TRBJ2-7; no reliable D call. This CDR3 is 15 amino acids long. The germline V gene encodes CDR1 DFQATT and CDR2 SNEGSKA (reference sequence). The V end was cut by 5 bases, the J end by 0 bases, with 17 bases between. The CDR3 nucleotides are TGCAGTGCTCAATCCACGAAACTAAGCTCCTACGAGCAGTACTTC. As protein: CSAQSTKLSSYEQYF.

The sample holds many counts of this clonotype. Compared with germline, one end of the junction differs, possibly owing to a read error. DNA of the CDR3: TGTGCCGGCAGTCCCCGTGGACAGTCTGGGGCCAACGTCCTGACTTTC. Protein sequence: CAGSPRGQSGANVLTF. The V and J genes are TRBV12-3 or TRBV12-4 and TRBJ2-6, with a possible D match to TRBD1 (6 bases). CDR3 length equals 16 residues.

A remark on this clonotype: The junction shows a germline mismatch at one end, possibly a read error. The CDR3 region is CASRPRTGGGETQCF. CDR3 bases: TGTGCCAGCAGACCTAGGACAGGGGGGGGAGAGACCCAGTGCTTC. V gene TRBV7-9 combines with J gene TRBJ2-5, with 10 nucleotides matching TRBD1. This CDR3 comprises 15 residues. Germline values: CDR1 SEHNR, CDR2 FQNEAQ (reference sequence).

As to this clonotype: A read error may produce the germline difference seen at one junction end. The CDR3 sequence is CASSLAGGPTYVQYF. In DNA, the CDR3 is TGTGCCAGCAGCTTAGCAGGGGGGCCCACCTACGTGCAGTACTTC. V and J are TRBV7-2 and TRBJ2-7; possibly TRBD1 or TRBD2 for D (6 bases each). The CDR3 contains 15 residues. The germline V gene has CDR1 SGHTA and CDR2 FQGNSA.

In its sample, this clonotype was seen many times. A much larger clone is a single base away; this may be a read error. This is likely a read error, given that the CDR3 carries no conserved phenylalanine or tryptophan at its end. The V call is TRBV7-6, the J call TRBJ1-1; D gene uncertain. The V gene lost 1 base and the J gene lost 1 base, with 4 bases spanning the gap. The CDR3 covers 13 residues. Germline CDR1 and CDR2: SGHVS and FNYEAQ. The CDR3, as DNA: TGTGCCAGCAGCTTAGAGGGGAACACTGAAGCTTTCCTT. Amino acid sequence: CASSLEGNTEAFL.

Many counts were recorded for this clonotype. The chain uses TRBV5-1 and TRBJ2-7; TRBD1 is a possible D gene (6 bases). CDR3 length: 15 amino acids. CDR1 is SGHRS and CDR2 is YFSETQ in the germline V gene. V gave up 5 bases and J gave up 5 bases, with 20 bases separating them. This chain's CDR3 is CASRRQEGLGNEQYF. The CDR3 coding sequence is TGCGCCAGCAGGCGACAGGAAGGGCTAGGCAACGAGCAGTACTTC.

The chain is built from TRBV7-9 and TRBJ2-5, with 7 bases aligning to TRBD1. This CDR3 comprises 15 residues. Unmatched junction bases numbered 11, after V lost 5 bases and J lost 5 bases. Germline V gene lookup returns CDR1 SEHNR and CDR2 FQNEAQ (reference sequence). Written as DNA, the CDR3 is TGTGCCAGCAGCCCCAGGGGGAACACCGGGGAGACCCAGTACTTC. Protein sequence: CASSPRGNTGETQYF.

The chain combines TRBV15 with TRBJ2-5; the D gene is possibly TRBD1 (6 bases). V was clipped by 3 bases and J by 4 bases, with 15 bases between them. This CDR3 has 15 amino acids. Germline V gene data show CDR1 as LNHNV and CDR2 as YYDKDF (reference sequence). The DNA of the CDR3 is TGTGCCACCAGCAGCGGCTCAGGGGTCCCAGAGACCCAGTACTTC. This translates into CATSSGSGVPETQYF.

This clonotype showed up many times. V and J are TRBV20-1 and TRBJ2-2, with D perhaps given as TRBD1 or TRBD2 (6 bases each). Trimming took off 7 bases at V and 4 bases at J, with 16 bases between the two ends. This CDR3 spans 14 amino acids. CDR1 is DFQATT, CDR2 SNEGSKA, per germline (reference sequence). As DNA, the CDR3 is TGCAGTGGGGCGGGTGAGGGGGGCACCGGGGAGCTGTTTTTT. It specifies CSGAGEGGTGELFF.

This clonotype was recorded many times. This chain uses TRBV7-3 with TRBJ2-3, with 13 nucleotides matching TRBD2. The CDR3 spans 17 residues. Unmatched junction bases numbered 3, after V lost 1 base and J lost 2 bases. Germline-derived CDR1 and CDR2 are SGHTA and FQGTGA. CDR3 in amino acids: CASSLMGLAGFTDTQYF. In nucleotides, the CDR3 is TGTGCCAGCAGCTTAATGGGACTAGCGGGATTCACAGATACGCAGTATTTT.

The chain employs TRBV5-1 and TRBJ2-5; 9 bases agree with TRBD1. The germline gives CDR1 SGHRS, CDR2 YFSETQ. Trimming cost V 4 bases and J 2 bases; bases outside gene matches: 9. The CDR3 is made up of 16 amino acids. CDR3 DNA: TGCGCCAGCAGCCTCTCGGACAGGGGAGGACAAGAGACCCAGTACTTC. This sequence encodes CASSLSDRGGQETQYF.

This clonotype showed up many times. The genes are TRBV12-3 or TRBV12-4 and TRBJ2-5; 7 bases are a match to TRBD1. This CDR3 has 13 amino acids. The V segment lost 5 bases and the J segment 6 bases; nucleotides outside the gene matches: 6. This CDR3 is CASSPTGPKTQYF. CDR3 bases: TGTGCCAGCAGTCCGACAGGGCCGAAGACCCAGTACTTC.

This clonotype was detected ten times or more. The V call is TRBV9, the J call TRBJ2-6; no reliable D call. Trimming shortened V by 4 bases and J by 2 bases, and 16 bases separated the two germline ends. The CDR3 length is 17 residues. The germline gives CDR1 SGDLS, CDR2 YYNGEE. CDR3 nucleotides: TGTGCCAGCAGCCCCGTGGATATGGACGCTGGGGCCAACGTCCTGACTTTC. Translation: CASSPVDMDAGANVLTF.

This clonotype was seen many times. The chain is built from TRBV29-1 and TRBJ2-7, with D perhaps matching TRBD1 (6 bases). Per germline, CDR1 SQVTM and CDR2 ANQGSEA. V was trimmed by 3 bases and J by 5 bases, leaving 11 bases between them. CDR3 length: 12 amino acids. CDR3 coding DNA: TGCAGCGTTGACAGGGGTTGGAACGAGCAGTACTTC. This translates into CSVDRGWNEQYF.

This clonotype turned up a few times. The chain uses TRBV29-1 and TRBJ2-5; 7 bases agree with TRBD2. The junction had 5 bases not matched to a gene; V was cut back by 6 bases and J by 7 bases. In germline, CDR1 is SQVTM, CDR2 ANQGSEA. This CDR3 region has 11 residues. CDR3 nucleotides: TGCAGCGTCGTCGGCGGGGGGACCCAGTACTTC. It translates to CSVVGGGTQYF.

Many counts were recorded for this clonotype. In DNA, the CDR3 is TGTGCCAGCTCACCAGGCCAGGGTGTGGTCTATGGCTACACCTTC. Translating it yields CASSPGQGVVYGYTF. The J gene is TRBJ1-2, the V gene TRBV18; maybe TRBD1 (5 bases). This CDR3 has 15 amino acids. V was trimmed by 2 bases and J by 4 bases, leaving 14 bases between them. Germline V lookup: CDR1 KGHSH, CDR2 LQKENI.

The chain is built from TRBV4-1 and TRBJ1-6; TRBD1 matches 11 bases. The trim removed 0 bases at V and 9 bases at J, leaving 4 bases unmatched. CDR3 length equals 16 residues. Germline-derived CDR1 and CDR2 are MGHRA and YSYEKL. The CDR3 spells CASSQDQGTGGSPLHF. The CDR3 bases are TGCGCCAGCAGCCAAGATCAGGGGACAGGGGGTTCACCCCTCCACTTT.

In this sample, this clonotype turned up many times. This rearrangement joins TRBV5-1 to TRBJ1-3; unclear D gene. Germline V gene lookup returns CDR1 SGHRS and CDR2 YFSETQ. CDR3 length: 15 residues. V was trimmed by 2 bases and J by 0 bases, leaving 9 bases between them. The CDR3 loop reads CASSFHYYSGNTIYF. CDR3 coding DNA: TGCGCCAGCAGCTTTCATTACTACTCTGGAAACACCATATATTTT.

In its sample, this clonotype is medium-sized (0.01 to 0.1%). The chain uses TRBV20-1 and TRBJ2-5; D gene uncertain. V was shortened by 5 bases and J by 5 bases, with 15 bases between the two germline ends. CDR3 length: 13 residues. CDR1 is DFQATT, CDR2 SNEGSKA, per germline (reference sequence). DNA of the CDR3: TGCAGTGCTCCTGTCGGGCAGACCGAGACCCAGTACTTC. Its translation is CSAPVGQTETQYF.

The CDR3 sequence is CASSEAGADTQYF. CDR3 DNA: TGTGCCAGCAGTGAGGCAGGGGCTGATACGCAGTATTTT. The chain combines TRBV25-1 with TRBJ2-3; D perhaps matches TRBD1 (6 bases). The CDR3 is made up of 13 amino acids. Per the germline V gene, CDR1 is MGHDK and CDR2 is SYGVNS. The ends were cut back, 3 bases at V and 6 bases at J, with 10 bases in the middle.

This clonotype was found a few times. This sequence joins TRBV20-1 and TRBJ2-7, with TRBD1 identical over 7 bases. CDR1 and CDR2 (germline): DFQATT, SNEGSKA (reference sequence). The V and J ends lost 4 bases and 3 bases, in that order; junction bases with no gene match: 6. CDR3 length: 13 residues. Written as DNA, the CDR3 is TGCAGTGCTACCTTCGACAGGGTCTACGAGCAGTACTTC. Residues: CSATFDRVYEQYF.

The sample holds one count of this clonotype. The junction and the germline gene differ at one end; a read error may be behind it. The J gene is TRBJ1-2, the V gene TRBV29-1; D ambiguous. This CDR3 spans 13 amino acids. Looked up from germline, CDR1 is SQVTM and CDR2 is ANQGSEA. This CDR3 reads CSVTDRASYGYAF. For the CDR3, the DNA is TGCAGCGTGACCGACCGCGCGAGCTATGGCTACGCCTTC.